These 23 T cell receptor beta chains came from one sample sequenced in a study of brain metastases from non-small cell lung cancer (dated by TCRdb to between 2018 and 2021). Library creation used the immunoSEQ multiplex PCR assay. TCRdb retrieved this table from immuneACCESS and kept in-frame rearrangements only. Not all clones are present; in checked studies, unresolved V genes account for under half, and no reason is known for the remainder. Recorded for this sample are roughly 15,000 clones; roughly four fifths of them occurred a single time. Roughly 7.1% of the sample is taken by the ten largest. The sequencing input was primary lung tumor tissue. The label giving this sample's cell subset or site can be read as: primary lung tumor paired with brain metastasis. The receptors shown here come from a donor older than 35 with non-small cell lung cancer.

About this clone: The same CDR3 also results from other DNA sequences found in this sample. The rearrangement joins TRBV6-1 to TRBJ1-3, with TRBD1 identical over 8 bases. CDR1 and CDR2 (germline): MNHNS, SASEGT. The CDR3 consists of 17 residues. The V gene end was trimmed by 1 base and the J gene end by 3 bases; junction bases not matched to a gene: 8. This CDR3 reads CASSEVGRGRNGNTIYF. The CDR3 region has the DNA TGTGCCAGCAGTGAAGTCGGCAGGGGGCGAAATGGAAACACCATATATTTT.

In nucleotides, the CDR3 is TGTGCCAGCAGCTTAAAGACAGCCACAGATACGCAGTATTTT. Protein sequence: CASSLKTATDTQYF. The chain is built from TRBV13 and TRBJ2-3, with D perhaps TRBD1 (5 bases). The V gene's germline CDR1 is PRHDT and CDR2 FYEKMQ (reference sequence). This CDR3 spans 14 amino acids. V was shortened by 2 bases and J by 2 bases, with 8 bases between the two germline ends.

This clone was picked up one time. This chain links TRBV9 with TRBJ2-3; 9 nucleotides align to TRBD2. Germline lookup yields CDR1 SGDLS and CDR2 YYNGEE. J was trimmed by 5 bases and V by 2 bases; bases with no gene match: 6. This CDR3 contains 15 residues. The CDR3 is CASSVSGGRGDTQYF. The DNA of the CDR3 is TGTGCCAGCAGCGTTAGCGGGGGCCGGGGAGATACGCAGTATTTT.

The rearrangement links TRBV7-2 to TRBJ1-6; D might be TRBD1 (6 bases). Between the trimmed V and J ends, which lost 4 bases and 8 bases, there was a span of 15 bases. Germline CDR1 is SGHTA and CDR2 is FQGNSA. The CDR3 spans 15 residues. The CDR3 loop reads CASSSGGRLDSPLHF. The CDR3 bases are TGTGCCAGCAGCTCGGGGGGCAGGCTGGATTCACCCCTCCACTTT.

The chain couples TRBV6-2 or TRBV6-3 to TRBJ1-1, with D unclear. In germline, CDR1 is MNHEY, CDR2 SVGEGT. V lost 5 bases and J 1 base, leaving 8 bases between the germline ends. This CDR3 has 13 amino acids. The CDR3 loop is CASSPQRNTEAFF. The CDR3, as DNA: TGTGCCAGCAGTCCCCAGCGGAACACTGAAGCTTTCTTT.

The chain has TRBV6-1 and TRBJ2-5; D is uncertain. V lost 1 base to trimming and J lost 4 bases, with 4 bases between them. The germline gives CDR1 MNHNS, CDR2 SASEGT. The CDR3 is made up of 12 amino acids. The CDR3 DNA is TGTGCCAGCAGTGAAGGCGGAGAGACCCAGTACTTC. Translating gives CASSEGGETQYF.

The chain carries TRBV6-5 and TRBJ1-4; D is unresolved. V dropped 4 bases and J dropped 7 bases, with 13 bases sitting between them. The CDR3 runs to 14 residues. Germline values: CDR1 MNHEY, CDR2 SVGAGI. In DNA form, the CDR3 reads TGTGCCAGCAGTTCGAGGCAGCCGAGTGAAAAACTGTTTTTT. The encoded protein is CASSSRQPSEKLFF.

This clone was picked up a small number of times. V is TRBV7-8 and J is TRBJ2-1; no clear D gene. This CDR3 spans 12 amino acids. V was cut by 5 bases and J by 4 bases, with 6 bases left in between. Germline values: CDR1 SGHVS, CDR2 FQNEAQ. CDR3 DNA: TGTGCCAGCAGCCGGCAATACAATGAGCAGTTCTTC. As protein: CASSRQYNEQFF.

The genes are TRBV10-3 and TRBJ1-1, with a possible D match to TRBD1 (6 bases). The CDR3 runs 17 residues. V lost 0 bases and J lost 0, with 14 bases in between. The germline V gene encodes CDR1 ENHRY and CDR2 SYGVKD. The CDR3 loop reads CAISESNLGGMNTEAFF. DNA for the CDR3: TGTGCCATCAGTGAGTCGAATCTGGGGGGCATGAACACTGAAGCTTTCTTT.

The chain recombines TRBV5-1 with TRBJ2-3; maybe TRBD2 (6 bases). Germline CDR1 SGHRS, CDR2 YFSETQ. CDR3 length: 16 residues. Deletions cut 4 bases from V and 5 bases from J, with 20 bases between. CDR3 nucleotides: TGCGCCAGCAGCCAGGAAGTTACCGGGAGAGGAGATACGCAGTATTTT. It encodes CASSQEVTGRGDTQYF.

On this clone: Within the sample, other DNA sequences also encode this same CDR3. The gene calls are TRBV7-2 and TRBJ1-5; possibly TRBD1 for D (5 bases). Germline assignment: CDR1 SGHTA and CDR2 FQGNSA. This CDR3 region has 14 residues. Between the trimmed V and J ends, which lost 2 bases and 4 bases, there was a span of 9 bases. The CDR3 loop is CASSLWQGNQPQHF. CDR3 in DNA: TGTGCCAGCAGCTTATGGCAGGGAAATCAGCCCCAGCATTTT.

V and J are TRBV5-1 and TRBJ1-2; TRBD1 might be the D (6 bases). The CDR3 length is 16 residues. The V end was cut by 4 bases, the J end by 2 bases, with 18 bases between. Germline V gene lookup returns CDR1 SGHRS and CDR2 YFSETQ. The CDR3 sequence: CASSHRETATNYGYTF. The CDR3 bases are TGCGCCAGCAGCCACAGGGAGACAGCTACCAACTATGGCTACACCTTC.

The V and J genes are TRBV19 and TRBJ1-2; D is unclear. The CDR3 is made up of 15 amino acids. V lost 6 bases and J 0 bases, leaving 14 bases between the germline ends. Germline assignment: CDR1 LNHDA and CDR2 SQIVND (reference sequence). DNA for the CDR3: TGTGCCAGTAGCCTGGGAGGGATCTCTAACTATGGCTACACCTTC. Translation gives CASSLGGISNYGYTF.

V gene TRBV9 combines with J gene TRBJ2-7; D perhaps matches TRBD1 (6 bases). The V gene lost 2 bases and the J gene lost 2 bases, with 11 bases spanning the gap. The CDR3 sequence is 14 residues long. CDR1 is SGDLS and CDR2 is YYNGEE in the germline V gene. Here the CDR3 reads CASSVRAGAYEQYF. The CDR3 DNA reads as TGTGCCAGCAGCGTTAGGGCAGGGGCCTACGAGCAGTACTTC.

The chain couples TRBV7-2 to TRBJ1-1, with D unclear. Germline CDR1 is SGHTA and CDR2 is FQGNSA. Deletions cut 3 bases from V and 5 bases from J, with 10 bases between. This CDR3 contains 13 residues. The CDR3 DNA is TGTGCCAGCAGCTTGCAGAGGGAAACTGAAGCTTTCTTT. It codes for CASSLQRETEAFF.

The V call is TRBV7-3, the J call TRBJ2-3, with TRBD1 matching 10 bases. Losses at the gene ends were 5 bases for V and 4 bases for J; bases not matched to a gene: 6. Germline lookup yields CDR1 SGHTA and CDR2 FQGTGA. This CDR3 region has 15 residues. The CDR3 spells CASSVGQGRADTQYF. The CDR3 DNA sequence: TGTGCCAGCAGCGTGGGACAGGGGAGGGCAGATACGCAGTATTTT.

This chain joins TRBV24-1 and TRBJ2-1; no clear D gene. This CDR3 is 13 amino acids long. Looked up from germline, CDR1 is KGHDR and CDR2 is SFDVKD. Trimming stripped 0 bases from V and 9 bases from J, with 8 bases between. This CDR3 reads CATSDLRAGEQFF. Written as DNA, the CDR3 is TGTGCCACCAGTGATTTGCGGGCAGGTGAGCAGTTCTTC.

The genes are TRBV6-5 and TRBJ1-6; no clear D gene. This CDR3 spans 14 amino acids. The ends were cut back, 6 bases at V and 9 bases at J, with 15 bases in the middle. The germline V gene has CDR1 MNHEY and CDR2 SVGAGI. The CDR3 DNA sequence: TGTGCCAGCAGAGAGGCGCTAGGCCTTTCACCCCTCCACTTT. Its protein is CASREALGLSPLHF.

The rearrangement links TRBV5-5 to TRBJ2-5, with 7 bases matching TRBD2. Looked up from germline, CDR1 is SGHKS and CDR2 is YYEKEE (reference sequence). The CDR3 spans 16 residues. V dropped 4 bases and J dropped 5; count of bases not matched to a gene: 14. The CDR3 nucleotides read TGTGCCAGCAGCCCTCAGGGACTACCATCCGGGGAGACCCAGTACTTC. This translates into CASSPQGLPSGETQYF. Full variable domain (rest looked up from reference TRBV5-5 and TRBJ2-5): DAGVTQSPTHLIKTRGQQVTLRCSPISGHKSVSWYQQVLGQGPQFIFQYYEKEERGRGNFPDRFSARQFPNYSSELNVNALLLGDSALYLCASSPQGLPSGETQYFGPGTRLLVL.

The V gene is TRBV19, the J gene TRBJ1-5; 7 nucleotides line up with TRBD1. V shed 4 bases, J shed 2 bases, and the junction held 5 bases outside the gene matches. The length of the CDR3 is 15 residues. Germline V lookup: CDR1 LNHDA, CDR2 SQIVND (reference sequence). CDR3 DNA sequence: TGTGCCAGTAGTAGTCGACAGGGCGGCAATCAGCCCCAGCATTTT. It specifies CASSSRQGGNQPQHF. The entire variable domain, with the rest obtained from reference TRBV19 and TRBJ1-5, is as follows: DGGITQSPKYLFRKEGQNVTLSCEQNLNHDAMYWYRQDPGQGLRLIYYSQIVNDFQKGDIAEGYSVSREKKESFPLTVTSAQKNPTAFYLCASSSRQGGNQPQHFGDGTRLSIL.

This clone appeared a few times. The chain employs TRBV5-4 and TRBJ2-2; D is undetermined. Between the trimmed V and J ends, which lost 4 bases and 3 bases, there was a span of 13 bases. Germline assignment: CDR1 SGHNT and CDR2 YYREEE (reference sequence). This CDR3 has 15 amino acids. The CDR3: CASSTGRLDTGELFF. As DNA, the CDR3 is TGTGCCAGCAGCACCGGTCGGCTAGACACCGGGGAGCTGTTTTTT.

The chain employs TRBV3-1 (or the pseudogene TRBV3-2) and TRBJ1-6; D is uncertain. Germline V gene lookup returns CDR1 LGHDT and CDR2 YNNKEL (reference sequence). Trimming removed 1 base from V and 7 bases from J, with 11 bases in between. This CDR3 has 15 residues. Here the CDR3 reads CASSQVDGANSPLHF. Here the CDR3 DNA reads TGTGCCAGCAGCCAAGTTGACGGAGCGAATTCACCCCTCCACTTT.

Only one count was recorded for this clone. V usage is TRBV10-1 and J usage is TRBJ2-1; TRBD1 aligns across 7 bases. The V gene's germline CDR1 is WNHNN and CDR2 SYGVQD (reference sequence). The junction had 17 bases not matched to a gene; V was cut back by 8 bases and J by 4 bases. The CDR3 consists of 17 residues. The CDR3 sequence: CASGYPGTEGFYNEQFF. The CDR3 region has the DNA TGCGCCAGCGGATACCCCGGGACAGAAGGGTTTTACAATGAGCAGTTCTTC.